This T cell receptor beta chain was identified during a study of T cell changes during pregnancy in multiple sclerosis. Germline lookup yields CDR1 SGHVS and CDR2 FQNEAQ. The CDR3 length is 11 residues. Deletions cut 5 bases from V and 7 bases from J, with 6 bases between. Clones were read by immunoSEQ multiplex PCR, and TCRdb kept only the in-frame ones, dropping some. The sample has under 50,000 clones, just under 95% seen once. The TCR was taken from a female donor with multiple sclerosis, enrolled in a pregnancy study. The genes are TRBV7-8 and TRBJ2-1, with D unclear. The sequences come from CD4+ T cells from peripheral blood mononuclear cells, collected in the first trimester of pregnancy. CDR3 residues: CASSPRNEQFF. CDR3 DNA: TGTGCCAGCAGCCCGCGTAATGAGCAGTTCTTC.